This entry concerns a single TCR beta chain. Its target is unknown. The CDR3 runs 18 residues. Trimming at V came to 2 bases and at J to 11 bases, leaving 19 bases not matched to a gene. Germline V lookup: CDR1 SGHVS, CDR2 FQNEAQ. Libraries were made from TCR beta cDNA, and they carried unique molecular identifiers. Each CDR3 protein is one row after TCRdb ran MiXCR on the PCR reads. The table has roughly 400,000 distinct CDR3 sequences, 35% to 45% seen once; the top ten hold around 8%. The sample is drawn from a study of post-analysis software for immune sequencing data. Overall study: Included courses were relapsing-remitting and secondary progressive multiple sclerosis; progressive-relapsing multiple sclerosis was also included.

Study findings and constraints: Compared with controls, patients had more of about five TRBV segments, including TRBV5-6, TRBV5-1 and TRBV20-1. Controls' normalized Chao1 diversity significantly exceeded that of multiple sclerosis patients.

The specimen sequenced was blood. The gene calls are TRBV7-8 and TRBJ1-1; 11 nucleotides agree with TRBD1. This TCR was recovered from a girl between 2 and 10 years old with multiple sclerosis. For the CDR3, the DNA is TGTGCCAGCAGCTTACGGCTAAATTCCGGGACAGGGGGATTTCGGGCTTTCTTT. Residues: CASSLRLNSGTGGFRAFF. The full variable domain, its missing parts supplied by reference TRBV7-8 and TRBJ1-1, is GAGVSQSPRYKVAKRGQDVALRCDPISGHVSLFWYQQALGQGPEFLTYFQNEAQLDKSGLPSDRFFAERPEGSVSTLKIQRTQQEDSAVYLCASSLRLNSGTGGFRAFFGQGTRLTVV.